The source of this T cell receptor (beta chain) is a study of shared clonotypes between healthy human individuals. V dropped 5 bases and J dropped 8 bases, with 18 bases sitting between them. This CDR3 is built from 14 residues. Looked up from germline, CDR1 is SSHAT and CDR2 is FNYEAQ (reference sequence). Replicate PCRs from sorted subsets contained about 200 ng DNA, which is 30,000 to 35,000 T cell genomes. The assay was immunoSEQ multiplex PCR, and TCRdb's table has in-frame clones only and misses some. Of some 2,500,000 clones in the sample, more than 85% were seen once. Partitioning of CD4+ cells yielded a CD45RA+ naive subset and a CD45RA-negative memory subset.

This sequence was found in a man between 18 and 29 years old in good health. Some clones in this sample may be carry-over from other donors' samples. What was sequenced was naive CD4+ T cells from PBMCs. Subset given: CD45RA+ positively selected. The chain combines TRBV7-7 with TRBJ1-1, with D unclear. The CDR3 reads CASSPSTNKGEAFF. CDR3 DNA sequence: TGTGCCAGCAGCCCGTCCACTAACAAGGGCGAAGCTTTCTTT.